Sequencing of this TCR beta chain was carried out in a study of T cells and copy number aberrations in small-cell lung cancer. Study-level results: Compared with adjacent lung tissue, tumors had lower T-cell richness and clonality and non-significantly lower density.

Patients with resected limited-stage small-cell lung cancer, operated 2008 to 2020. Collected at least 2 cm from the tumor margin, the adjacent lung showed no malignant cells. V lost 1 base to trimming and J lost 2 bases, with 10 bases between them. This CDR3 region has 14 residues. CDR1 is SGHTS and CDR2 is YDEGEE in the germline V gene. Sequencing was performed with immunoSEQ multiplex PCR; in TCRdb, only in-frame clones are kept and a portion is missing. The sample consists of some 3,000 clones, less than 95% of them appearing once. Note on this clone: Antigen: not known.

The chain has TRBV5-8 and TRBJ2-7; D not certain. The TCR was taken from a man aged 45 to 65 with small cell lung cancer. Material for sequencing was normal tissue next to the tumor. CDR3 in amino acids: CASSLSDGTYEQYF. The DNA of the CDR3 is TGTGCCAGCAGCTTGTCAGACGGAACCTACGAGCAGTACTTC.